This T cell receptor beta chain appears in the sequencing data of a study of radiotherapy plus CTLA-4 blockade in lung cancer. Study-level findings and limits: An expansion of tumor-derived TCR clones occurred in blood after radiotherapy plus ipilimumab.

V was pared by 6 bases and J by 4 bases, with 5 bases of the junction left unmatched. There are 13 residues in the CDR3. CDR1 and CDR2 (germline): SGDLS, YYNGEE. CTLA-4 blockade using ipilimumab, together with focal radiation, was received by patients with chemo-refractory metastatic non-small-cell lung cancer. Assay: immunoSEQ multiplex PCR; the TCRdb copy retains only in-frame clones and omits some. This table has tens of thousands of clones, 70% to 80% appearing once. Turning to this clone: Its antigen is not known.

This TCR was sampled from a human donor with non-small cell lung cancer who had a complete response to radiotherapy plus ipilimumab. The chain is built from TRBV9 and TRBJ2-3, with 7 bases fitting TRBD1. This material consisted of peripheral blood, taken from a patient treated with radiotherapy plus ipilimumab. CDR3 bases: TGTGCCAGCACCCGACAGGGCTCAGATACGCAGTATTTT. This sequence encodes CASTRQGSDTQYF.